A single sample gave rise to the 22 T cell receptor beta chains below, sequenced in a study of naive and memory T cell subsets (dated by TCRdb to the late 2010s). Receptors were amplified or captured by UMI-ligation and nested PCR. Sequencer: Illumina MiSeq. The beta constant-region primer was an equimolar mix of two oligonucleotides covering both TRBC1 and TRBC2. The ligated cDNA went through four rounds of PCR with nested alpha and beta constant-region primers together with the SP2 primer. TCRdb's own reprocessing of the public reads used fastp at Q25 and MiXCR and kept productive beta chains. Rows with one shared CDR3 protein collapse into an entry with the most common genes and DNA. The sample yields roughly 130,000 distinct CDR3 sequences; 35% to 40% were counted once. Of the sample, less than 1% is held by the ten largest clones. The specimen was central memory CD4+ T cells from blood. Per the publication, the cell subset or site label means: central memory, CD45RA- CD27+. These TCRs come from a human donor in good health.

This clonotype turned up a few times. The V call is TRBV7-9, the J call TRBJ2-1, with a weak D call TRBD1 (6 bases). The CDR3 covers 16 residues. The germline V and J ends were trimmed by 4 bases and 3 bases, with 16 bases remaining between them. In germline, CDR1 is SEHNR, CDR2 FQNEAQ (reference sequence). The chain's CDR3 is CASSSGWQGIYNEQFF. The CDR3, as DNA: TGTGCCAGCAGCTCCGGATGGCAGGGGATCTACAATGAGCAGTTCTTC.

The J gene is TRBJ1-5, the V gene TRBV11-2; D unclear. V shed 5 bases and J shed 3 bases, with 8 bases lying between them. The germline CDR1 and CDR2 sequences are SGHAT and FQNNGV. CDR3 length: 13 amino acids. The CDR3 loop reads CASSGSNNQPQHF. Written as DNA, the CDR3 is TGTGCCAGCAGCGGGTCGAACAATCAGCCCCAGCATTTT.

This clonotype has a handful of counts. This sequence joins TRBV7-2 and TRBJ1-1; D gene unclear. The CDR3 covers 12 residues. The germline V and J ends were trimmed by 2 bases and 8 bases, with 9 bases remaining between them. CDR1 is SGHTA and CDR2 is FQGNSA in the germline V gene. CDR3 sequence reads: CASSLLYGEAFF. In DNA, the CDR3 is TGTGCCAGCAGCTTACTTTACGGGGAAGCTTTCTTT.

This sequence joins TRBV5-6 and TRBJ2-7, with TRBD1 as a possible D gene (6 bases). Germline CDR1 SGHDT, CDR2 YYEEEE. The CDR3 runs 14 residues. Trimming stripped 4 bases from V and 0 bases from J, with 11 bases between. This CDR3 is CASSPTGFSYEQYF. CDR3 bases: TGTGCCAGCAGCCCGACAGGTTTCTCCTACGAGCAGTACTTC.

This clonotype has a handful of counts. Germline and junction disagree at one end, which may indicate a read error. This rearrangement joins TRBV20-1 to TRBJ2-7; TRBD2 might be the D (6 bases). This CDR3 has 14 amino acids. The V gene's germline CDR1 is DFQATT and CDR2 SNEGSKA (reference sequence). The CDR3 DNA is TGCAGTGCTGGAGACCCTTGGGGGGACCACGAGCAGTACTTC. Translating gives CSAGDPWGDHEQYF.

The rearrangement uses TRBV28 and TRBJ2-1; 8 bases are shared with TRBD2. The V and J ends lost 5 bases and 4 bases, in that order; junction bases with no gene match: 7. Per the germline V gene, CDR1 is MDHEN and CDR2 is SYDVKM. This CDR3 comprises 15 residues. CDR3 protein: CASSELSGRYNEQFF. CDR3 bases: TGTGCCAGCAGTGAACTGAGCGGGAGATACAATGAGCAGTTCTTC.

V usage is TRBV7-9 and J usage is TRBJ2-5; D perhaps matches TRBD1 (7 bases). V lost 5 bases and J 5 bases, leaving 12 bases between the germline ends. The CDR3 covers 13 residues. Germline-derived CDR1 and CDR2 are SEHNR and FQNEAQ (reference sequence). CDR3 residues: CASSDRAGETQYF. The CDR3 region has the DNA TGTGCCAGCAGCGACAGGGCGGGGGAGACCCAGTACTTC.

The chain carries TRBV28 and TRBJ1-4; TRBD1 might be the D (5 bases). V lost 2 bases, J lost 6 bases, and 13 bases lay in between. Germline V gene data show CDR1 as MDHEN and CDR2 as SYDVKM. There are 15 residues in the CDR3. The CDR3 DNA follows: TGTGCCAGCAGTTTAACCAGGGAGGTGTATGAAAAACTGTTTTTT. Its translation: CASSLTREVYEKLFF.

J is TRBJ1-5 and V is TRBV5-1; 8 nucleotides match TRBD1. V lost 4 bases to trimming and J lost 5 bases; unmatched junction nucleotides: 8. Germline V gene data show CDR1 as SGHRS and CDR2 as YFSETQ. This CDR3 spans 15 amino acids. The chain's CDR3 is CASSTTGAWDQPQHF. In nucleotides, the CDR3 is TGCGCCAGCAGCACGACAGGGGCCTGGGATCAGCCCCAGCATTTT.

This clonotype was observed a handful of times. This sequence joins TRBV11-2 and TRBJ2-7, with TRBD1 matching 9 bases. The trim removed 3 bases at V and 3 bases at J, leaving 6 bases unmatched. This CDR3 contains 15 residues. Germline V gene sequence: CDR1 SGHAT, CDR2 FQNNGV. CDR3 in DNA: TGTGCCAGCAGCTTTATGGACAGGGGAAACTACGAGCAGTACTTC. It yields the protein CASSFMDRGNYEQYF.

The J gene is TRBJ2-4, the V gene TRBV14; unclear D gene. Germline V lookup: CDR1 SGHDN, CDR2 FVKESK. V dropped 0 bases and J dropped 13 bases, with 13 bases sitting between them. This CDR3 is built from 13 residues. CDR3 sequence reads: CASSQERARPQYF. CDR3 coding DNA: TGTGCCAGCAGCCAAGAAAGGGCTCGGCCACAGTACTTC. Complete variable domain (other parts from reference TRBV14 and TRBJ2-4): EAGVTQFPSHSVIEKGQTVTLRCDPISGHDNLYWYRRVMGKEIKFLLHFVKESKQDESGMPNNRFLAERTGGTYSTLKVQPAELEDSGVYFCASSQERARPQYFGAGTRLSVL.

This clonotype was counted only a few times. The V and J genes are TRBV10-3 and TRBJ2-4; D is possibly TRBD2 (5 bases). Between the trimmed V and J ends, which lost 2 bases and 0 bases, there was a span of 26 bases. This CDR3 is built from 21 residues. Germline lookup yields CDR1 ENHRY and CDR2 SYGVKD. In DNA form, the CDR3 reads TGTGCCATCAGTGAGGAAGTCCGCGGGCGGACGGGCGGCCTAGCCAAAAACATTCAGTACTTC. As protein: CAISEEVRGRTGGLAKNIQYF.

The chain carries TRBV5-6 and TRBJ2-5, with 8 bases identical to TRBD1. CDR3 length equals 15 residues. Germline V gene sequence: CDR1 SGHDT, CDR2 YYEEEE. The V and J ends lost 5 bases and 4 bases, in that order; junction bases with no gene match: 10. The CDR3 loop reads CASRLGQGIRETQYF. CDR3 nucleotides: TGTGCCAGCAGGCTAGGACAGGGCATTAGAGAGACCCAGTACTTC.

The V gene is TRBV29-1, the J gene TRBJ2-5, with D perhaps TRBD1 (5 bases). Trimming removed 4 bases at V and 5 bases at J, with 11 bases between. Germline loops: CDR1 SQVTM, CDR2 ANQGSEA. The CDR3 is 12 amino acids. CDR3 protein: CSVGWGGETQYF. The CDR3 bases are TGCAGCGTTGGATGGGGCGGCGAGACCCAGTACTTC.

The rearrangement uses TRBV20-1 and TRBJ2-7; TRBD2 aligns across 14 bases. Looked up from germline, CDR1 is DFQATT and CDR2 is SNEGSKA (reference sequence). The trim removed 3 bases at V and 4 bases at J, leaving 5 bases unmatched. This CDR3 is built from 15 residues. The chain's CDR3 is CSARRGLAGVYEQYF. As DNA, the CDR3 is TGCAGTGCTAGGCGGGGACTAGCGGGAGTGTACGAGCAGTACTTC.

The chain uses TRBV6-1 and TRBJ2-3; D is perhaps TRBD2 (6 bases). V was cut by 6 bases and J by 12 bases, with 16 bases left in between. The germline gives CDR1 MNHNS, CDR2 SASEGT. The CDR3 spans 12 residues. The CDR3 DNA reads TGTGCCAGCAGCCAAATCGGGGGTTCCCAGTATTTT. Its translation: CASSQIGGSQYF.

This clonotype was detected once. The chain couples TRBV6-6 to TRBJ2-7, with D tentatively TRBD2 (5 bases). Trimming took 6 bases from V and 0 from J, leaving 18 bases between them. CDR3 size: 16 residues. Per germline, CDR1 MNHNY and CDR2 SVGAGI (reference sequence). In DNA, the CDR3 is TGTGCCAGCAGCTCTCTCGGGCGGGCGACCTCCTACGAGCAGTACTTC. It encodes CASSSLGRATSYEQYF.

The chain recombines TRBV7-9 with TRBJ2-1; a weak D match, TRBD1 (6 bases). V lost 5 bases and J 8 bases, leaving 10 bases between the germline ends. The CDR3 covers 12 residues. CDR1 and CDR2 from the germline V gene are SEHNR and FQNEAQ (reference sequence). The CDR3 protein is CASSPEGDEQFF. The CDR3 region has the DNA TGTGCCAGCAGCCCAGAGGGGGATGAGCAGTTCTTC.

The chain couples TRBV7-8 to TRBJ2-7, with D possibly matching TRBD2 (7 bases). Germline-derived CDR1 and CDR2 are SGHVS and FQNEAQ. This CDR3 is 15 amino acids long. The ends were cut back, 1 base at V and 5 bases at J, with 15 bases in the middle. CDR3 in DNA: TGTGCCAGCAGCTTAGTTGTCGGGGGGCAGAACGAGCAGTACTTC. Protein product: CASSLVVGGQNEQYF.

The chain uses TRBV20-1 and TRBJ1-5, with unresolved D. The CDR3 is made up of 12 amino acids. The V end was cut by 0 bases, the J end by 4 bases, with 4 bases between. Germline V gene data show CDR1 as DFQATT and CDR2 as SNEGSKA (reference sequence). CDR3 sequence (DNA): TGCAGTGCTAGAGAGCCAAATCAGCCCCAGCATTTT. This sequence encodes CSAREPNQPQHF.

The rearrangement joins TRBV19 to TRBJ2-1, with TRBD1 matching 8 bases. The CDR3 has 15 residues. The V gene's germline CDR1 is LNHDA and CDR2 SQIVND (reference sequence). Trimming took 5 bases from V and 4 from J; bases not matched to a gene: 7. CDR3 sequence reads: CASSPGTGIYNEQFF. The CDR3 DNA is TGTGCCAGTAGTCCTGGGACAGGAATTTACAATGAGCAGTTCTTC.

V gene TRBV2 combines with J gene TRBJ2-4; D is uncertain. The ends were cut back, 5 bases at V and 0 bases at J, with 14 bases in the middle. CDR1 and CDR2 (germline): SNHLY, FYNNEI. The CDR3 sequence is 16 residues long. The CDR3 region has the DNA TGTGCCAGCAGTTTATCGAGTTCCGTAGCCAAAAACATTCAGTACTTC. It codes for CASSLSSSVAKNIQYF.